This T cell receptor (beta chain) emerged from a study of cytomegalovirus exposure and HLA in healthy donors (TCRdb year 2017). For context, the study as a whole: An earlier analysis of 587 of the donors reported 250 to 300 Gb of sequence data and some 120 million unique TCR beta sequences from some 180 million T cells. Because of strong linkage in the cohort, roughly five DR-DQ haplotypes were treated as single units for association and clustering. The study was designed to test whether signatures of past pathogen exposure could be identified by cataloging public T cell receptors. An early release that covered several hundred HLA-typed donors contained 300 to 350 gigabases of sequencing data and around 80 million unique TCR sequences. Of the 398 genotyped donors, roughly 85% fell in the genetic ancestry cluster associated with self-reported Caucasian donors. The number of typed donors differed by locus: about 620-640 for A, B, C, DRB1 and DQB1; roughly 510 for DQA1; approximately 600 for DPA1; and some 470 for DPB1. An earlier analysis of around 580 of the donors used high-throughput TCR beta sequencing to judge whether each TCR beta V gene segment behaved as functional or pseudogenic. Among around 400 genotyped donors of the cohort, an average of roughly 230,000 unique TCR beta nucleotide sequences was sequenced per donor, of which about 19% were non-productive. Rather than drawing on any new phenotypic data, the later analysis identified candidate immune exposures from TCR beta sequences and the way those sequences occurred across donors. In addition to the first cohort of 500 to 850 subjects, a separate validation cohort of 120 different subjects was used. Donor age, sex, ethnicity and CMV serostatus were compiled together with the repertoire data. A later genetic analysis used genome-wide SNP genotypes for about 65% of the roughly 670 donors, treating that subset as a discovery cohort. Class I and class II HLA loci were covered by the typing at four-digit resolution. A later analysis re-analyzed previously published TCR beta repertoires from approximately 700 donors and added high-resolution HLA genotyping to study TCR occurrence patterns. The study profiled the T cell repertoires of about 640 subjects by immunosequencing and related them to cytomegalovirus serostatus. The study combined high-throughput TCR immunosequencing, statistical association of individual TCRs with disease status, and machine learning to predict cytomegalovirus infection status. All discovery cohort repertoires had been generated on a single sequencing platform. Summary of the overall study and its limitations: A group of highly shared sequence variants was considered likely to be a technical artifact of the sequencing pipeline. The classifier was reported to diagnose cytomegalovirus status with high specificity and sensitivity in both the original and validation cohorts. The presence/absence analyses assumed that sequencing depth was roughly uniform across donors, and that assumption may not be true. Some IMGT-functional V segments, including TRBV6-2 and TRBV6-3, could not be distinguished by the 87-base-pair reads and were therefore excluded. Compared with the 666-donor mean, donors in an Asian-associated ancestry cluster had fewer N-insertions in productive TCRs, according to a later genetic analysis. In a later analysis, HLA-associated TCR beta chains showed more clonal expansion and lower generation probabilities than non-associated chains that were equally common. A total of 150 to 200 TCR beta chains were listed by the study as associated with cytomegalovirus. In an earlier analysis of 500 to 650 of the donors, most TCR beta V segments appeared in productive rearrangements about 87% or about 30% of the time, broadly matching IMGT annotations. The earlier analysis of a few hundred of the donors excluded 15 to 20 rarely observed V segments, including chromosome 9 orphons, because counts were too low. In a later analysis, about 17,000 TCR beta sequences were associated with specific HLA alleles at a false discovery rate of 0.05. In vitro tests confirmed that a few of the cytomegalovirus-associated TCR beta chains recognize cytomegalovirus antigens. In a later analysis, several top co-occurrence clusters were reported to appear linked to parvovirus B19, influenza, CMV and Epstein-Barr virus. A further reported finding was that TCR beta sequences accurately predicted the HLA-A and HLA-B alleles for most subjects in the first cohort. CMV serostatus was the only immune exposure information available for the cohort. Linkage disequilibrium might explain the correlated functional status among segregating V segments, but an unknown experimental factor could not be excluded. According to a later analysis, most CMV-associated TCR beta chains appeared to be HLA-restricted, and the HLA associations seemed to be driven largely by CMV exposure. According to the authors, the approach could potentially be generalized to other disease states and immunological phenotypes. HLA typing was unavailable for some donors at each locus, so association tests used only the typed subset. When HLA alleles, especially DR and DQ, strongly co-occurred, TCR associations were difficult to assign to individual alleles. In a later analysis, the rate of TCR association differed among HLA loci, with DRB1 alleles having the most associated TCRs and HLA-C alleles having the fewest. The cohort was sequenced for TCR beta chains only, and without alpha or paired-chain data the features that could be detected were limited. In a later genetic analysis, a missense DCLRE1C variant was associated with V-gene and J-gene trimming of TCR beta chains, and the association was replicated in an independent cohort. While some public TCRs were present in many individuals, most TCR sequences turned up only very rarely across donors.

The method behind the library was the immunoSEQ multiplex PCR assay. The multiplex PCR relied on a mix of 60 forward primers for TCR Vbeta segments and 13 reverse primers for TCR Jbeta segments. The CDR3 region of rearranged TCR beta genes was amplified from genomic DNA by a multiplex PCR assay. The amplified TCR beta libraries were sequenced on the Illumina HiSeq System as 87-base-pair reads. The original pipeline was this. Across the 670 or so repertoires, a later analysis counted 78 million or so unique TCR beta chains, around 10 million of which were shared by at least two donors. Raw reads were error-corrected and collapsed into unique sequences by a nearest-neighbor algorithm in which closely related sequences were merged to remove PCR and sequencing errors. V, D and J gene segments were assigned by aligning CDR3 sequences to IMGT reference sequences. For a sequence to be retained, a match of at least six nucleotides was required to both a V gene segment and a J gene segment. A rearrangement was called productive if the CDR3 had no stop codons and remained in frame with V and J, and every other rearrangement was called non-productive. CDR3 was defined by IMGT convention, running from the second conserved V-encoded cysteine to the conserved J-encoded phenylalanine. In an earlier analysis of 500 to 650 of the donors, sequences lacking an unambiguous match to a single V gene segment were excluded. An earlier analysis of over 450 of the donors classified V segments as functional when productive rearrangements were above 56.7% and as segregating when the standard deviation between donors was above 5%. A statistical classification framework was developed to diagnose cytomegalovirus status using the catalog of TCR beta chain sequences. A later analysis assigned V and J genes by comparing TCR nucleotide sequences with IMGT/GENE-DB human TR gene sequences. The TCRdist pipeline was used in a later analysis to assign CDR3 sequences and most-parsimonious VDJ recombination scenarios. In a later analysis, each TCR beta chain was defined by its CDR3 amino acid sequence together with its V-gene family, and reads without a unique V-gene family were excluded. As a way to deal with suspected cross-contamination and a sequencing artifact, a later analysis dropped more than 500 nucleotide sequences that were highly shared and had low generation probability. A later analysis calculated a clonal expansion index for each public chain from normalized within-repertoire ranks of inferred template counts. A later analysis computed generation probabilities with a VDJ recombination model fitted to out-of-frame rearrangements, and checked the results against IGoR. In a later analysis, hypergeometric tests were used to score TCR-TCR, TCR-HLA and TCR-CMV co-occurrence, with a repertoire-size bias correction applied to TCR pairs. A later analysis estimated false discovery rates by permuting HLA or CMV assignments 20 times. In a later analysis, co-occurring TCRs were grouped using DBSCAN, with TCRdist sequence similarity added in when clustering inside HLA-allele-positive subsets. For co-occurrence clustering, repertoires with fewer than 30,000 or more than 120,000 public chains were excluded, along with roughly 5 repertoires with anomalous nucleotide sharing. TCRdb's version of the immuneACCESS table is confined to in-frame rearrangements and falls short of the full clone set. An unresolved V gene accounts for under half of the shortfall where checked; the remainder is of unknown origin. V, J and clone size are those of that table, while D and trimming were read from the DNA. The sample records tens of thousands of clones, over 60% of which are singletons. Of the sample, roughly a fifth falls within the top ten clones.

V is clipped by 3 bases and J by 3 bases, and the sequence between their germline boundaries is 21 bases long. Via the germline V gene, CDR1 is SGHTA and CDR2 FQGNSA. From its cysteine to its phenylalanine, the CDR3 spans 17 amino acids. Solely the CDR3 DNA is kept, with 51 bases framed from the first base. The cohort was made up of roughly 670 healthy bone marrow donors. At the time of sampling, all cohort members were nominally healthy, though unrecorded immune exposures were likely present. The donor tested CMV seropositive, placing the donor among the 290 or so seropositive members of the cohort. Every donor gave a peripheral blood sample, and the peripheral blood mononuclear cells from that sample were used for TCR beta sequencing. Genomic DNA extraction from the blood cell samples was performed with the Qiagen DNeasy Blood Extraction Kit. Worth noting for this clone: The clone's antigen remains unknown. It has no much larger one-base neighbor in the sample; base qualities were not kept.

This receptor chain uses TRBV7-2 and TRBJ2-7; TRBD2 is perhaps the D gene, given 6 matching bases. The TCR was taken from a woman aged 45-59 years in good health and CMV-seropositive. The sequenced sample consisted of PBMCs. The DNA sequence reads TGTGCCAGCAGCTTTCCCCAGGAGGGGACGATTGACTACGAGCAGTACTTC. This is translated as CASSFPQEGTIDYEQYF. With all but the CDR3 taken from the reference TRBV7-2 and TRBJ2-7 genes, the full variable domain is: GAGVSQSPSNKVTEKGKDVELRCDPISGHTALYWYRQSLGQGLEFLIYFQGNSAPDKSGLPSDRFSAERTGGSVSTLTIQRTQQEDSAVYLCASSFPQEGTIDYEQYFGPGTRLTVT.